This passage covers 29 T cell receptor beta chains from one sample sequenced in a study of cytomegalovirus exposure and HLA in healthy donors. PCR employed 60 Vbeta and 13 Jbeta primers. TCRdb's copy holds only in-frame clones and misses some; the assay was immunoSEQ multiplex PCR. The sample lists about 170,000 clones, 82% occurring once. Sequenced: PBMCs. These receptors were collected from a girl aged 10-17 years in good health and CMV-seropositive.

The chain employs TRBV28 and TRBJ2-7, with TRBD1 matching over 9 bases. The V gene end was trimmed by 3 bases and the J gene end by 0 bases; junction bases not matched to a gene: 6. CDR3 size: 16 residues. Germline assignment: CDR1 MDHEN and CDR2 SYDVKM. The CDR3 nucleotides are TGTGCCAGCAGTTTGGGACAGGGCTACCTCTCCTACGAGCAGTACTTC. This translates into CASSLGQGYLSYEQYF.

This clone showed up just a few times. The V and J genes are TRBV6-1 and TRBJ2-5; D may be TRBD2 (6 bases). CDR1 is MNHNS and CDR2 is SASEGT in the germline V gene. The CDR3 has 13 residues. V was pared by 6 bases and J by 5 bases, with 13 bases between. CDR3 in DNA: TGTGCCAGCAGCCTTATAGCGGAGGAGACCCAGTACTTC. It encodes CASSLIAEETQYF.

The CDR3 nucleotides read TGTGCCAGCAGTGGCGGGGGTGTCGATGAAAAACTGTTTTTT. This gives the protein CASSGGGVDEKLFF. This chain joins TRBV2 and TRBJ1-4; D may be TRBD1 (5 bases). CDR3 length equals 14 residues. Per germline, CDR1 SNHLY and CDR2 FYNNEI. V was cut by 4 bases and J by 6 bases, with 12 bases left in between.

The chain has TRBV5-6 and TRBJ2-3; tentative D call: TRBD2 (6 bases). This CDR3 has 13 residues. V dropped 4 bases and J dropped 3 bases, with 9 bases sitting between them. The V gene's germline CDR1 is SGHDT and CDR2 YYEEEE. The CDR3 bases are TGTGCCAGCAGCCCGGCGGGGACAGATACGCAGTATTTT. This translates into CASSPAGTDTQYF.

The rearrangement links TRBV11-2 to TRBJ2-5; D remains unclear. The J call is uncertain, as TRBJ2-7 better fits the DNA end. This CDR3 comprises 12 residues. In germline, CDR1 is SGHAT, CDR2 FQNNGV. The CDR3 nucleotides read TGTGCCAGCAGTTCCAACAGCTACGAGCAGTACTTC. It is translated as CASSSNSYEQYF.

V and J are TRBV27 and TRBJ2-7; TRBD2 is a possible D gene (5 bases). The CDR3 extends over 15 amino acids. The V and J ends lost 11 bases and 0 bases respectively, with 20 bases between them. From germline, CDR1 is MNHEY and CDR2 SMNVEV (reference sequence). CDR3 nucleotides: TGTGCCGGAAGCCCACCAGCGGCCCCCTCCTACGAGCAGTACTTC. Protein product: CAGSPPAAPSYEQYF.

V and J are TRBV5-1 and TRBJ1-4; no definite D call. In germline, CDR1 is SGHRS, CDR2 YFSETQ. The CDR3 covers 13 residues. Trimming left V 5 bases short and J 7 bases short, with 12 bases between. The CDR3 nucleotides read TGCGCCAGCAGTATATCCCCCGGTGAAAAACTGTTTTTT. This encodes CASSISPGEKLFF.

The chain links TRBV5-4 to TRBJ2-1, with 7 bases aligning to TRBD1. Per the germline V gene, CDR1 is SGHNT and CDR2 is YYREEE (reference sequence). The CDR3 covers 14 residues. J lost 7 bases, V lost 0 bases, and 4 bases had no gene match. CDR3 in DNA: TGTGCCAGCAGCTTGGCCGGGACAGCAAATGAGCAGTTCTTC. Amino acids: CASSLAGTANEQFF. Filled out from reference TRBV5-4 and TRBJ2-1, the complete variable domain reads ETGVTQSPTHLIKTRGQQVTLRCSSQSGHNTVSWYQQALGQGPQFIFQYYREEENGRGNFPPRFSGLQFPNYSSELNVNALELDDSALYLCASSLAGTANEQFFGPGTRLTVL.

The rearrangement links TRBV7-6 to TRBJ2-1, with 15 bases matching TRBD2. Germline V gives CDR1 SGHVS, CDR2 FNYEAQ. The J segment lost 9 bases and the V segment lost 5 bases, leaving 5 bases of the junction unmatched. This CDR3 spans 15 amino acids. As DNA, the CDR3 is TGTGCCAGCAGCGGCGGACTAGCGGGAGGGGCTGAGCAGTTCTTC. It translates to CASSGGLAGGAEQFF.

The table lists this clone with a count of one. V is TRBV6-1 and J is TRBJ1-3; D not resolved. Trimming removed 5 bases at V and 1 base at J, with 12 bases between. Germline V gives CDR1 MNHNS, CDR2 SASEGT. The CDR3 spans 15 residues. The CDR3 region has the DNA TGTGCCAGCAGTAGAGCGGGCCAGTCTGGAAACACCATATATTTT. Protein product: CASSRAGQSGNTIYF.

The CDR3 DNA reads as TGTGCCTGGAGTGGGGCAGTATTCATGAACACTGAAGCTTTCTTT. Translated: CAWSGAVFMNTEAFF. The chain joins TRBV30 to TRBJ1-1; D not certain. The length of the CDR3 is 15 residues. The V gene's germline CDR1 is GTSNPN and CDR2 SVGIG (reference sequence). V dropped 1 base and J dropped 0 bases, with 12 bases sitting between them.

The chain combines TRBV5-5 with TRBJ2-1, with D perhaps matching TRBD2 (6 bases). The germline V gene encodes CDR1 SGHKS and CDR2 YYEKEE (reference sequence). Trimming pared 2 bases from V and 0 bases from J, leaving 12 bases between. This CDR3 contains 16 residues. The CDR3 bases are TGTGCCAGCAGCTTTCCCCCGCGGGACTCCTACAATGAGCAGTTCTTC. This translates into CASSFPPRDSYNEQFF.

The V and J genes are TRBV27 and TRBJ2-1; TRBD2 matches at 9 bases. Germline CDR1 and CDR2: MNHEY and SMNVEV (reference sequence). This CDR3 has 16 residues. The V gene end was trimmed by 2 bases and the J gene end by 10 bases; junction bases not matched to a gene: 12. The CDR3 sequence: CASSLLALAGSGEQFF. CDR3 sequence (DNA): TGTGCCAGCAGTTTACTGGCTCTAGCGGGGAGTGGGGAGCAGTTCTTC.

As DNA, the CDR3 is TGTGCCAGCAGTTTCGGGAACTATGGCTACACCTTC. Translation gives CASSFGNYGYTF. The chain carries TRBV28 and TRBJ1-2; D is ambiguous. CDR3 size: 12 residues. V shed 3 bases and J shed 2 bases, with 4 bases lying between them. Germline CDR1 MDHEN, CDR2 SYDVKM.

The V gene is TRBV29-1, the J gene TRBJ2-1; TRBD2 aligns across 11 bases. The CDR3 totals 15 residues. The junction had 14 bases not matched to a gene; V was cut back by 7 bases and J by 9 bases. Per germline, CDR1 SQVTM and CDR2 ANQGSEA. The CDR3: CSARGSGGAIVEQFF. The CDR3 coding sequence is TGCAGCGCCCGGGGTAGCGGGGGGGCTATCGTTGAGCAGTTCTTC.

The CDR3 is CASSLQSDYLRNEQFF. The CDR3 DNA sequence: TGTGCCAGCAGCTTACAATCGGACTACCTTAGGAATGAGCAGTTCTTC. The J gene is TRBJ2-1, the V gene TRBV7-3, with D maybe TRBD2 (6 bases). The CDR3 totals 16 residues. With 2 bases removed from V and 7 bases from J, the gap between germline ends came to 18 bases. Per the germline V gene, CDR1 is SGHTA and CDR2 is FQGTGA.

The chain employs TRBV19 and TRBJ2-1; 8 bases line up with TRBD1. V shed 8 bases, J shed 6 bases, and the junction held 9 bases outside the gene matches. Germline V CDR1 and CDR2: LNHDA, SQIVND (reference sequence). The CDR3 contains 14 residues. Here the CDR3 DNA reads TGTGCCAGTCGTAAGACAGGGGACCTCAATGAGCAGTTCTTC. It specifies CASRKTGDLNEQFF. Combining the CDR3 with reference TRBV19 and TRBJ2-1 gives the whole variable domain DGGITQSPKYLFRKEGQNVTLSCEQNLNHDAMYWYRQDPGQGLRLIYYSQIVNDFQKGDIAEGYSVSREKKESFPLTVTSAQKNPTAFYLCASRKTGDLNEQFFGPGTRLTVL.

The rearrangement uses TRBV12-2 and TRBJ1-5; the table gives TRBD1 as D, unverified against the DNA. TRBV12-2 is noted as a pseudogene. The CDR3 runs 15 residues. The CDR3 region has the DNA TGTGCAAGTCGCCTGGGACACACTCACAATCAGCCCCAGCATTTT. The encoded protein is CASRLGHTHNQPQHF.

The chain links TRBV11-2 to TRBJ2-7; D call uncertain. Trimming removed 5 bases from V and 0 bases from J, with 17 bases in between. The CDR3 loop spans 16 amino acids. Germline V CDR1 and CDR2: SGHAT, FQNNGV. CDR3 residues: CASSLQSPPLSYEQYF. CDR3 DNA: TGTGCCAGCAGCCTACAGTCCCCCCCTCTCTCCTACGAGCAGTACTTC.

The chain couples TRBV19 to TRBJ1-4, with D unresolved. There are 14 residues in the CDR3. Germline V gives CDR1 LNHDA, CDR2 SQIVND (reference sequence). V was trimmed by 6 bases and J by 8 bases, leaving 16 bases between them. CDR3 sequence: CASSILGGEEKLFF. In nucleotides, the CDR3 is TGTGCCAGTAGCATTTTGGGAGGAGAGGAAAAACTGTTTTTT.

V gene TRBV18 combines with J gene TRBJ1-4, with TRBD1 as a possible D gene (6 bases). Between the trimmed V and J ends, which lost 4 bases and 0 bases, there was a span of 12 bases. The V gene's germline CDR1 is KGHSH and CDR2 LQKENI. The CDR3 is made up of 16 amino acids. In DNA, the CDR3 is TGTGCCAGCTCACTCGGACAGAGAGCAACTAATGAAAAACTGTTTTTT. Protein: CASSLGQRATNEKLFF.

CDR3 bases: TGTGCCAGTAGCATTGGGAGGTGGGGTTATGAGCAGTTCTTC. Residues: CASSIGRWGYEQFF. The V and J genes are TRBV19 and TRBJ2-1; D possibly corresponds to TRBD2 (6 bases). Between the trimmed V and J ends, which lost 6 bases and 8 bases, there was a span of 17 bases. Per germline, CDR1 LNHDA and CDR2 SQIVND (reference sequence). The CDR3 loop spans 14 amino acids.

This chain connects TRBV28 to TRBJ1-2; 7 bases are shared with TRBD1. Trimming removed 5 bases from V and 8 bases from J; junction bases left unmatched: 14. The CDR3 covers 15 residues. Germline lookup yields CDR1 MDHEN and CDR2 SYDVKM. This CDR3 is CASSPTGQWLRGYTF. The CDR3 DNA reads TGTGCCAGCAGTCCCACGGGACAGTGGCTGCGAGGCTACACCTTC.

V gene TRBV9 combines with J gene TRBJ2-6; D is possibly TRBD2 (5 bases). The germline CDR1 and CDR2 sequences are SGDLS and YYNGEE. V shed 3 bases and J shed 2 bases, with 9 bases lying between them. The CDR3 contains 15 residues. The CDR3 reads CASSDQRPGANVLTF. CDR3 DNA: TGTGCCAGCAGCGATCAGCGGCCTGGGGCCAACGTCCTGACTTTC. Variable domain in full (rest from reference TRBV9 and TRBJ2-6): DSGVTQTPKHLITATGQRVTLRCSPRSGDLSVYWYQQSLDQGLQFLIQYYNGEERAKGNILERFSAQQFPDLHSELNLSSLELGDSALYFCASSDQRPGANVLTFGAGSRLTVL.

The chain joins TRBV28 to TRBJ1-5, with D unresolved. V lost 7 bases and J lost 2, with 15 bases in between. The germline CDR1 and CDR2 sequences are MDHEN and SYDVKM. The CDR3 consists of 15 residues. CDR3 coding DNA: TGTGCCAGCAAACCATACGGAGGCGGCAATCAGCCCCAGCATTTT. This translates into CASKPYGGGNQPQHF. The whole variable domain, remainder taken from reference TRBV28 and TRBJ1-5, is DVKVTQSSRYLVKRTGEKVFLECVQDMDHENMFWYRQDPGLGLRLIYFSYDVKMKEKGDIPEGYSVSREKKERFSLILESASTNQTSMYLCASKPYGGGNQPQHFGDGTRLSIL.

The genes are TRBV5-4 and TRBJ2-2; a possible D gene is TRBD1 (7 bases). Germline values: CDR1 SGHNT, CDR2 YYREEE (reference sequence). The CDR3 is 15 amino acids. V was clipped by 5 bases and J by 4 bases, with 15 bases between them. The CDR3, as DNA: TGTGCCAGCAGACAGGGGCGGGGATTCACCGGGGAGCTGTTTTTT. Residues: CASRQGRGFTGELFF.

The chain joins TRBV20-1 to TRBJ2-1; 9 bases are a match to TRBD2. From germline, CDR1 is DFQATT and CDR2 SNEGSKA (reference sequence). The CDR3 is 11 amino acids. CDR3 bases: TGCAGCGAAGAAATAGCGGGAGTCCAGTTCTTC. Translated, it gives CSEEIAGVQFF.

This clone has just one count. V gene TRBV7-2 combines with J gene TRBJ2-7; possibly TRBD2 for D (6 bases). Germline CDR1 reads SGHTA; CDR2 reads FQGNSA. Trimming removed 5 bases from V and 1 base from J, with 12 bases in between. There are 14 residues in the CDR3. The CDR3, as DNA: TGTGCCAGCAGCCGTAGCGGTGCGTCCTACGAGCAGTACTTC. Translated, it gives CASSRSGASYEQYF.

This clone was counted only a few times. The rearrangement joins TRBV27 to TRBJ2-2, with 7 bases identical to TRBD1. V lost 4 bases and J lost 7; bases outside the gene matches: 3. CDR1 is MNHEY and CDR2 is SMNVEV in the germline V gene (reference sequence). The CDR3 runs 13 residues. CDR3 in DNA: TGTGCCAGCAGTTACAGGGGAGTCGGGGAGCTGTTTTTT. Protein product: CASSYRGVGELFF.